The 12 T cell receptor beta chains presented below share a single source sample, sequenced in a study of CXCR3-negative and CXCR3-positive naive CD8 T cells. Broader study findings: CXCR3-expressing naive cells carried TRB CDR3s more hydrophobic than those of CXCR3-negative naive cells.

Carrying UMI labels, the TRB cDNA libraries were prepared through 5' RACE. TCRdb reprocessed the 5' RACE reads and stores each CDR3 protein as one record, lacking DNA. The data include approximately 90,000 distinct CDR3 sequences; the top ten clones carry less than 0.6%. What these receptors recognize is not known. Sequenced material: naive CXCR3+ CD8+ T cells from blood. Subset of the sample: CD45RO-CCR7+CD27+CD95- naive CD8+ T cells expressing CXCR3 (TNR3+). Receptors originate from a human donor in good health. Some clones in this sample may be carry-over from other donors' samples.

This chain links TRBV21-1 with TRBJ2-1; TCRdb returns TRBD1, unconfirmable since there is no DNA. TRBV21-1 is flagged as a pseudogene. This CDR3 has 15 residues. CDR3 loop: CASSKKAGAGNEQFF.

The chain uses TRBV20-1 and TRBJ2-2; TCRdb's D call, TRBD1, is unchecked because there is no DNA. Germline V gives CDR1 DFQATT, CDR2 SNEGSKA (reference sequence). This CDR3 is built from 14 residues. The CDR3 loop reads CSADRGRNTGELFF.

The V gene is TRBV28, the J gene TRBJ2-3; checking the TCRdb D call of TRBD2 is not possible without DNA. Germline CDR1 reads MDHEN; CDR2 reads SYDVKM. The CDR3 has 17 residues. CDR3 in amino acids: CASSLQVGLEMPDTQYF.

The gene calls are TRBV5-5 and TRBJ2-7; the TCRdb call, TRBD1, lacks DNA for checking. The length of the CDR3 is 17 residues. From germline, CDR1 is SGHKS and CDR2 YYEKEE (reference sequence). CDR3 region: CASSPPGWTANSYEQYF.

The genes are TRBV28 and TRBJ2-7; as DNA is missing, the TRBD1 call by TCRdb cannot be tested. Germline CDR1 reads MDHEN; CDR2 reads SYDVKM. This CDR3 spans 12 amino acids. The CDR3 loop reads CASKVQGYEQYF.

CDR3 amino acids: CASSPRRTDSYEQYF. This rearrangement joins TRBV5-1 to TRBJ2-7; the D call of TRBD1 rests on TCRdb alone, since no DNA is present to check it. Germline CDR1 is SGHRS and CDR2 is YFSETQ. The CDR3 length is 15 residues.

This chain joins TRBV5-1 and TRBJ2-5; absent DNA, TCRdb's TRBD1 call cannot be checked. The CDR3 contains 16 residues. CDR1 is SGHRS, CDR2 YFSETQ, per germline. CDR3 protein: CASSLAAAGEGETQYF.

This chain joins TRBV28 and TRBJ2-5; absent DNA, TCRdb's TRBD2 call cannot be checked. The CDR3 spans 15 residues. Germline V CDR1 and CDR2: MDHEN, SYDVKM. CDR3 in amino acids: CASSLKGRGQETQYF.

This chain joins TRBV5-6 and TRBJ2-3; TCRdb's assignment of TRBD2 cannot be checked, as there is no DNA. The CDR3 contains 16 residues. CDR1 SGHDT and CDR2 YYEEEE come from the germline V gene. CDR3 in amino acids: CASSLFYPGPTDTQYF.

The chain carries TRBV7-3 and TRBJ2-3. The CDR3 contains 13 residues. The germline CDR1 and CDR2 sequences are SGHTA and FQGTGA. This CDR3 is CASSLYGTDTQYF.

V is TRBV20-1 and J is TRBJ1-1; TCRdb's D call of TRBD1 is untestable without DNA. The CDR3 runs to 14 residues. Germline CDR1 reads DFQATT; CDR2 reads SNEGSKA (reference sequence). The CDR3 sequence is CSASPTVRNTEAFF.

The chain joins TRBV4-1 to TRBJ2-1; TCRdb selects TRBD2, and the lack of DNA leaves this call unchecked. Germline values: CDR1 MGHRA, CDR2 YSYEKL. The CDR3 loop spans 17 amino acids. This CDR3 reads CASSQYSGRAAYNEQFF.